The next 5 T cell receptor beta chains were all read from a single sample in a study of blood T cell repertoires in COVID-19. Using immunoSEQ multiplex PCR, the repertoire was profiled, and TCRdb retains in-frame clones only, with some absent. The profile shows 150,000 or so clones, 86% of them singletons. Sequenced material: peripheral blood. The source is a woman aged 70 to 79 with acute or convalescent COVID-19.

J is TRBJ2-3 and V is TRBV10-3, with 9 bases fitting TRBD1. Germline CDR1 ENHRY, CDR2 SYGVKD. Losses at the gene ends were 10 bases for V and 0 bases for J; bases not matched to a gene: 5. The length of the CDR3 is 14 residues. CDR3 sequence: CATWTGDSTDTQYF. The CDR3 coding sequence is TGTGCCACCTGGACAGGGGACAGCACAGATACGCAGTATTTT.

The chain recombines TRBV4-1 with TRBJ1-2; 7 bases align to TRBD1. With 4 bases clipped from V and 4 bases from J, the junction kept 6 bases outside the gene matches. There are 14 residues in the CDR3. Germline assignment: CDR1 MGHRA and CDR2 YSYEKL. The chain's CDR3 is CASSRPDRVYGYTF. In DNA, the CDR3 is TGCGCCAGCAGCCGCCCCGACAGGGTCTATGGCTACACCTTC.

The rearrangement joins TRBV3-1 (or the pseudogene TRBV3-2) to TRBJ1-6; 7 bases are a match to TRBD1. V shed 3 bases, J shed 0 bases, and the junction held 5 bases outside the gene matches. The CDR3 has 17 amino acids. CDR1 LGHDT and CDR2 YNNKEL come from the germline V gene (reference sequence). CDR3 residues: CASSQEDRLSYNSPLHF. The CDR3 DNA follows: TGTGCCAGCAGCCAGGAGGACAGGCTCTCCTATAATTCACCCCTCCACTTT.

The V gene is TRBV7-2, the J gene TRBJ1-5, with 8 positions matching TRBD1. The V gene's germline CDR1 is SGHTA and CDR2 FQGNSA. Germline trimming cut 2 bases from V and 2 bases from J; bases unmatched to any gene: 2. The CDR3 spans 15 residues. The CDR3 nucleotides read TGTGCCAGCAGCTTACAGGGACAGGGCAATCAGCCCCAGCATTTT. Protein: CASSLQGQGNQPQHF.

The V call is TRBV4-1, the J call TRBJ1-6; 8 nucleotides agree with TRBD1. The CDR3 extends over 16 amino acids. With V trimmed by 3 bases and J by 8 bases, 9 bases remained unmatched. Germline V gene data show CDR1 as MGHRA and CDR2 as YSYEKL. As DNA, the CDR3 is TGCGCCAGCAGCCAGGATCGCAGGGGGCTTCATTCACCCCTCCACTTT. This codes for CASSQDRRGLHSPLHF.